The next 31 T cell receptor beta chains were all read from a single sample in a study of PD-1 blockade in classical Hodgkin lymphoma. The time point denotes: cycle 4 day 1 (C4D1), after 5 to 7 weeks of nivolumab. Every patient relapsed after autologous stem cell transplantation, and brentuximab vedotin exposure varied. CD4+ T cells were purified from thawed PBMCs by negative selection. Here immunoSEQ multiplex PCR was the method, and the copy in TCRdb shows in-frame clones only, minus some. The top ten hold approximately 0.88% of the sample, which has 25,000 to 35,000 clones, roughly 80% seen once. The material was CD4+ T cells from blood, obtained before the fourth cycle of nivolumab. The receptors derive from a human donor with classical Hodgkin lymphoma.

V gene TRBV18 combines with J gene TRBJ2-5, with unresolved D. CDR3 size: 14 residues. In germline, CDR1 is KGHSH, CDR2 LQKENI. Trimming pared 2 bases from V and 5 bases from J, leaving 12 bases between. CDR3 protein: CASSPIPTGETQYF. For the CDR3, the DNA is TGTGCCAGCTCACCAATCCCAACCGGGGAGACCCAGTACTTC.

This sequence joins TRBV2 and TRBJ1-5; D is possibly TRBD1 (6 bases). Germline V gene data show CDR1 as SNHLY and CDR2 as FYNNEI. V lost 6 bases and J 6 bases, leaving 15 bases between the germline ends. The CDR3 is 14 amino acids. CDR3 residues: CASRQRGGGQPQHF. CDR3 coding DNA: TGTGCCAGCAGACAACGGGGGGGCGGTCAGCCCCAGCATTTT.

The chain recombines TRBV7-2 with TRBJ2-5, with a weak D call TRBD2 (5 bases). The CDR3 spans 14 residues. Trimming left V 1 base short and J 0 bases short, with 6 bases between. Germline-derived CDR1 and CDR2 are SGHTA and FQGNSA. This CDR3 reads CASSLGENQETQYF. The CDR3, as DNA: TGTGCCAGCAGCTTAGGGGAGAACCAAGAGACCCAGTACTTC.

The V call is TRBV30, the J call TRBJ1-2; the D gene is possibly TRBD1 (6 bases). Germline V CDR1 and CDR2: GTSNPN, SVGIG (reference sequence). CDR3 length: 12 residues. Deletions cut 2 bases from V and 8 bases from J, with 12 bases between. The CDR3 sequence: CAWSTTGLGYTF. CDR3 coding DNA: TGTGCCTGGAGTACGACAGGTCTGGGCTACACCTTC.

This chain links TRBV27 with TRBJ1-2, with 7 bases fitting TRBD1. The CDR3 sequence is 15 residues long. J lost 5 bases, V lost 8 bases, and 14 bases had no gene match. Germline CDR1 MNHEY, CDR2 SMNVEV (reference sequence). Here the CDR3 DNA reads TGTGCCAGCCGGAAAGGACAGGACTATGATTATGGCTACACCTTC. This translates into CASRKGQDYDYGYTF.

The gene calls are TRBV7-2 and TRBJ2-1; perhaps TRBD2 as D (6 bases). The CDR3 is 15 amino acids. Germline V gene sequence: CDR1 SGHTA, CDR2 FQGNSA. V shed 4 bases and J shed 6 bases, with 16 bases lying between them. This chain's CDR3 is CASSSLDLGGNEQFF. The DNA for the CDR3 is TGTGCCAGCAGCTCGCTCGATCTGGGGGGCAATGAGCAGTTCTTC.

This clone appeared a few times. This sequence joins TRBV7-9 and TRBJ1-6; D might be TRBD1 (6 bases). The germline gives CDR1 SEHNR, CDR2 FQNEAQ (reference sequence). CDR3 length: 14 amino acids. The V gene lost 1 base and the J gene lost 12 bases, with 13 bases spanning the gap. CDR3 nucleotides: TGTGCCAGCAGCTTAGGGGGGGCAGGGAAACCCCTCCACTTT. Translating it yields CASSLGGAGKPLHF.

The V gene is TRBV5-6, the J gene TRBJ2-5; tentative D call: TRBD1 (5 bases). This CDR3 has 15 residues. Trimming took 4 bases from V and 3 from J, leaving 16 bases between them. The germline V gene has CDR1 SGHDT and CDR2 YYEEEE. CDR3 sequence: CASSPVGQGKETQYF. The CDR3 coding sequence is TGTGCCAGCAGCCCCGTAGGCCAGGGAAAAGAGACCCAGTACTTC.

The rearrangement links TRBV11-1 to TRBJ1-5; D is ambiguous. This CDR3 spans 14 amino acids. Germline CDR1 SGHAT, CDR2 FQDESV (reference sequence). With 5 bases removed from V and 6 bases from J, the gap between germline ends came to 14 bases. Here the CDR3 reads CASSRGRWGQPQHF. The CDR3 nucleotides are TGTGCCAGCAGCAGAGGGCGGTGGGGTCAGCCCCAGCATTTT.

This clone was counted a single time. V is TRBV10-3 and J is TRBJ2-3; a weak D match, TRBD1 (8 bases). Between the trimmed V and J ends, which lost 0 bases and 8 bases, there was a span of 24 bases. The CDR3 sequence is 18 residues long. Germline V gene data show CDR1 as ENHRY and CDR2 as SYGVKD. DNA of the CDR3: TGTGCCATCAGTGAGTCGTCTATCCTCGGACAGGGAGGGGGTACGCAGTATTTT. Translated, it gives CAISESSILGQGGGTQYF.

This clone was seen a few times. The genes are TRBV4-3 and TRBJ1-2, with D unclear. V was clipped by 1 base and J by 6 bases, with 6 bases between them. This CDR3 has 12 residues. The germline V gene has CDR1 LGHNA and CDR2 YSLEER. CDR3 residues: CASSQAGNGYTF. The CDR3 coding sequence is TGCGCCAGCAGCCAAGCAGGTAATGGCTACACCTTC.

This chain connects TRBV5-1 to TRBJ1-6; TRBD1 might be the D (6 bases). V was clipped by 1 base and J by 0 bases, with 14 bases between them. This CDR3 spans 18 amino acids. Germline CDR1 is SGHRS and CDR2 is YFSETQ. In DNA form, the CDR3 reads TGCGCCAGCAGCTTGACAGGGATTTTGAGCTCCTATAATTCACCCCTCCACTTT. As protein: CASSLTGILSSYNSPLHF. Complete variable domain (other parts from reference TRBV5-1 and TRBJ1-6): KAGVTQTPRYLIKTRGQQVTLSCSPISGHRSVSWYQQTPGQGLQFLFEYFSETQRNKGNFPGRFSGRQFSNSRSEMNVSTLELGDSALYLCASSLTGILSSYNSPLHFGNGTRLTVT.

The V and J genes are TRBV27 and TRBJ2-3, with D tentatively TRBD1 (6 bases). Germline V CDR1 and CDR2: MNHEY, SMNVEV (reference sequence). The V and J ends lost 3 bases and 1 base respectively, with 14 bases between them. This CDR3 contains 16 residues. In DNA form, the CDR3 reads TGTGCCAGCAGTTTGGGGACAACTACGGGCACAGATACGCAGTATTTT. Protein product: CASSLGTTTGTDTQYF.

V is TRBV7-9 and J is TRBJ2-3, with TRBD1 as a possible D gene (6 bases). The V end lost 4 bases, the J end lost 1 base, and 15 bases lay between the germline ends. The CDR3 consists of 16 residues. Germline lookup yields CDR1 SEHNR and CDR2 FQNEAQ (reference sequence). Written as DNA, the CDR3 is TGTGCCAGCAGCTCCGTGGGGGCAGGGGGCACAGATACGCAGTATTTT. Encoded protein: CASSSVGAGGTDTQYF.

The rearrangement links TRBV19 to TRBJ2-6, with D possibly being TRBD1 or TRBD2 (6 bases each). Trimming took 2 bases from V and 1 from J, leaving 9 bases between them. CDR1 LNHDA and CDR2 SQIVND come from the germline V gene (reference sequence). The CDR3 runs to 16 residues. DNA for the CDR3: TGTGCCAGTAGTATACAGGGGAGGTCTGGGGCCAACGTCCTGACTTTC. This gives the protein CASSIQGRSGANVLTF.

This clone was observed once. This chain joins TRBV27 and TRBJ1-3; 10 bases align to TRBD1. The CDR3 is made up of 14 amino acids. Germline trimming cut 7 bases from V and 10 bases from J; bases unmatched to any gene: 10. Germline V CDR1 and CDR2: MNHEY, SMNVEV (reference sequence). The CDR3 nucleotides read TGTGCCAGCACCATGACAGGGGGCTCTGGGACCATATATTTT. Amino acid sequence: CASTMTGGSGTIYF.

This chain uses TRBV5-4 with TRBJ2-7, with D uncertain. This CDR3 has 14 amino acids. Germline CDR1 and CDR2: SGHNT and YYREEE (reference sequence). V gave up 0 bases and J gave up 3 bases, with 10 bases separating them. The CDR3 region has the DNA TGTGCCAGCAGCTTGGGACCAGCCAACTACGAGCAGTACTTC. Residues: CASSLGPANYEQYF.

V is TRBV2 and J is TRBJ2-7; D assignment may be TRBD1 or TRBD2 (5 bases each). The CDR3 contains 15 residues. V was clipped by 5 bases and J by 3 bases, with 17 bases between them. Germline CDR1 SNHLY, CDR2 FYNNEI. CDR3 in amino acids: CASSPRTGTNYEQYF. In DNA form, the CDR3 reads TGTGCCAGCAGTCCCCGGACGGGGACCAACTACGAGCAGTACTTC.

In this sample, this clone turned up once. The V gene is TRBV6-5, the J gene TRBJ2-3; tentatively, D is TRBD2 (6 bases). V was pared by 6 bases and J by 4 bases, with 14 bases between. The germline V gene has CDR1 MNHEY and CDR2 SVGAGI. This CDR3 has 14 residues. In nucleotides, the CDR3 is TGTGCCAGCAGGATCACTGGGGGGTCAGATACGCAGTATTTT. Its protein product is CASRITGGSDTQYF.

This clone was recorded once. The V gene is TRBV4-3, the J gene TRBJ1-5; 7 bases agree with TRBD1. V lost 6 bases to trimming and J lost 5 bases; unmatched junction nucleotides: 7. The CDR3 contains 14 residues. Germline CDR1 is LGHNA and CDR2 is YSLEER. The CDR3 nucleotides are TGCGCCAGCAGTCGTGACAGGGCCTATCAGCCCCAGCATTTT. It encodes CASSRDRAYQPQHF.

The chain joins TRBV28 to TRBJ2-3; 10 bases map to TRBD2. Germline CDR1 is MDHEN and CDR2 is SYDVKM. The V gene end was trimmed by 2 bases and the J gene end by 3 bases; junction bases not matched to a gene: 5. The CDR3 sequence is 16 residues long. The CDR3 is CASSLVAGGLTDTQYF. As DNA, the CDR3 is TGTGCCAGCAGTTTAGTAGCGGGGGGACTGACAGATACGCAGTATTTT. Using reference TRBV28 and TRBJ2-3 for the parts outside the CDR3, the full variable domain is DVKVTQSSRYLVKRTGEKVFLECVQDMDHENMFWYRQDPGLGLRLIYFSYDVKMKEKGDIPEGYSVSREKKERFSLILESASTNQTSMYLCASSLVAGGLTDTQYFGPGTRLTVL.

The V gene is TRBV5-1, the J gene TRBJ2-3; D gene unclear. The CDR3 is 16 amino acids. Germline lookup yields CDR1 SGHRS and CDR2 YFSETQ. V shed 0 bases and J shed 2 bases, with 13 bases lying between them. Here the CDR3 reads CASSLVTSHHTDTQYF. Written as DNA, the CDR3 is TGCGCCAGCAGCTTGGTAACAAGTCACCACACAGATACGCAGTATTTT.

This clone was detected a few times. The chain employs TRBV7-3 and TRBJ2-2, with no clear D. The germline gives CDR1 SGHTA, CDR2 FQGTGA. There are 14 residues in the CDR3. V lost 0 bases and J 4 bases, leaving 6 bases between the germline ends. DNA of the CDR3: TGTGCCAGCAGCTTAACAGCCTTCACCGGGGAGCTGTTTTTT. Its translation: CASSLTAFTGELFF.

The chain is built from TRBV7-9 and TRBJ1-2, with D unresolved. Trimming removed 2 bases from V and 3 bases from J, with 7 bases in between. The CDR3 sequence is 13 residues long. Germline loops: CDR1 SEHNR, CDR2 FQNEAQ (reference sequence). CDR3 bases: TGTGCCAGCAGCTTAAACAGTCACTATGGCTACACCTTC. This gives the protein CASSLNSHYGYTF.

The chain is built from TRBV10-1 and TRBJ2-7; TRBD2 is a possible D gene (6 bases). The CDR3 sequence is 16 residues long. Germline CDR1 and CDR2: WNHNN and SYGVQD (reference sequence). The germline V and J ends were trimmed by 0 bases and 5 bases, with 17 bases remaining between them. Here the CDR3 reads CASSESDWDLPHEQYF. The CDR3 region has the DNA TGCGCCAGCAGTGAGTCGGACTGGGACTTACCCCACGAGCAGTACTTC.

V usage is TRBV7-9 and J usage is TRBJ2-3; D may be TRBD2 (6 bases). The germline V gene encodes CDR1 SEHNR and CDR2 FQNEAQ (reference sequence). The CDR3 covers 14 residues. Trimming cost V 8 bases and J 2 bases, with 14 bases left between them. CDR3: CASRQEGPTDTQYF. For the CDR3, the DNA is TGTGCCAGCCGCCAGGAGGGACCCACAGATACGCAGTATTTT.

The rearrangement uses TRBV7-6 and TRBJ1-1, with TRBD1 matching over 8 bases. CDR1 and CDR2 (germline): SGHVS, FNYEAQ. This CDR3 is built from 16 residues. V lost 5 bases to trimming and J lost 2 bases; unmatched junction nucleotides: 10. CDR3 sequence (DNA): TGTGCCAGCAGCCTGTTACAGGGGGGAATTAACACTGAAGCTTTCTTT. It encodes CASSLLQGGINTEAFF.

This clone came up once. This rearrangement joins TRBV15 to TRBJ1-2; 9 bases match TRBD1. The V segment lost 5 bases and the J segment 4 bases; nucleotides outside the gene matches: 8. Germline CDR1 is LNHNV and CDR2 is YYDKDF (reference sequence). The CDR3 is 15 amino acids. The CDR3 protein is CATSGRDREFYGYTF. CDR3 DNA sequence: TGTGCCACCAGCGGGCGGGACAGGGAGTTCTATGGCTACACCTTC.

The rearrangement links TRBV29-1 to TRBJ2-1; no reliable D call. Germline V gene lookup returns CDR1 SQVTM and CDR2 ANQGSEA. CDR3 length: 13 amino acids. V was clipped by 0 bases and J by 5 bases, with 8 bases between them. CDR3 sequence reads: CSVEDWPDNEQFF. The CDR3 coding sequence is TGCAGCGTTGAAGATTGGCCTGACAATGAGCAGTTCTTC.

J is TRBJ2-2 and V is TRBV10-1; D is unresolved. V lost 4 bases and J lost 7, with 10 bases in between. The CDR3 consists of 13 residues. Germline V gives CDR1 WNHNN, CDR2 SYGVQD (reference sequence). The CDR3 spells CASSGMCLGELFF. The CDR3 nucleotides are TGCGCCAGCAGTGGTATGTGCCTCGGGGAGCTGTTTTTT.

This chain connects TRBV6-5 to TRBJ2-1; the D gene could be TRBD1 or TRBD2 (6 bases each). This CDR3 is built from 15 residues. Germline V CDR1 and CDR2: MNHEY, SVGAGI. Trimming removed 5 bases from V and 6 bases from J, with 17 bases in between. The CDR3 is CASSATHKGGNEQFF. The CDR3 DNA reads TGTGCCAGCAGTGCCACTCACAAGGGGGGCAATGAGCAGTTCTTC.